The 31 T cell receptor beta chains in this list originate from one sample, sequenced in a study of cytomegalovirus exposure and HLA in healthy donors. PCR involved 60 Vbeta and 13 Jbeta primers. Sequencing was performed with immunoSEQ multiplex PCR; in TCRdb, only in-frame clones are kept and a portion is missing. The repertoire holds hundreds of thousands of clones, with approximately 80% as singletons. Source material: PBMCs. Source of these receptors: a man younger than 45 in good health and CMV-seronegative.

The J gene is TRBJ2-5, the V gene TRBV7-6; D unresolved. The CDR3 extends over 14 amino acids. Germline CDR1 SGHVS, CDR2 FNYEAQ. Trimming removed 1 base at V and 0 bases at J, with 6 bases between. The CDR3 region has the DNA TGTGCCAGCAGCTTAGGGGCAGACCAAGAGACCCAGTACTTC. Translated, it gives CASSLGADQETQYF.

V gene TRBV11-2 combines with J gene TRBJ2-3, with 12 bases lining up with TRBD2. Germline values: CDR1 SGHAT, CDR2 FQNNGV. V lost 0 bases, J lost 8 bases, and 6 bases stayed unmatched. The CDR3 has 16 amino acids. The CDR3 is CASSLELAGGLGTQYF. CDR3 sequence (DNA): TGTGCCAGCAGCTTAGAGCTAGCGGGGGGGCTGGGTACGCAGTATTTT.

The V call is TRBV5-1, the J call TRBJ2-7; D might be TRBD1 (6 bases). Between the trimmed V and J ends, which lost 4 bases and 0 bases, there was a span of 14 bases. The CDR3 is 15 amino acids. Germline V gene lookup returns CDR1 SGHRS and CDR2 YFSETQ. CDR3 nucleotide sequence: TGCGCCAGCAGCCCCAGGCAGGGGATCTCCTACGAGCAGTACTTC. It yields the protein CASSPRQGISYEQYF. The full variable domain, in which reference TRBV5-1 and TRBJ2-7 provide the parts outside the CDR3, is KAGVTQTPRYLIKTRGQQVTLSCSPISGHRSVSWYQQTPGQGLQFLFEYFSETQRNKGNFPGRFSGRQFSNSRSEMNVSTLELGDSALYLCASSPRQGISYEQYFGPGTRLTVT.

The chain has TRBV7-2 and TRBJ2-5, with 16 bases identical to TRBD2. CDR1 is SGHTA and CDR2 is FQGNSA in the germline V gene. The CDR3 has 16 amino acids. Trimming cost V 4 bases and J 2 bases; bases outside gene matches: 1. The DNA for the CDR3 is TGTGCCAGCAGCTCGGGACTAGCGGGGGGGCAAGAGACCCAGTACTTC. Amino acid sequence: CASSSGLAGGQETQYF. The variable domain in full, with the rest retrieved from reference TRBV7-2 and TRBJ2-5, is GAGVSQSPSNKVTEKGKDVELRCDPISGHTALYWYRQSLGQGLEFLIYFQGNSAPDKSGLPSDRFSAERTGGSVSTLTIQRTQQEDSAVYLCASSSGLAGGQETQYFGPGTRLLVL.

The chain employs TRBV13 and TRBJ1-1; possible D gene TRBD1, 5 bases. CDR1 is PRHDT and CDR2 is FYEKMQ in the germline V gene (reference sequence). V lost 5 bases and J 0 bases, leaving 16 bases between the germline ends. This CDR3 contains 16 residues. In DNA, the CDR3 is TGTGCCAGCAGCCCGGAGACAGAAACTATGAACACTGAAGCTTTCTTT. Amino acid sequence: CASSPETETMNTEAFF.

This clone was counted a few times. The rearrangement links TRBV13 to TRBJ2-5, with 10 bases lining up with TRBD1. The J call is doubtful: the DNA matches TRBJ2-7 better. The CDR3 length is 14 residues. Germline lookup yields CDR1 PRHDT and CDR2 FYEKMQ (reference sequence). CDR3: CASSGGQGAYEQYF. The CDR3 bases are TGTGCCAGCAGCGGTGGACAGGGGGCCTACGAGCAGTACTTC.

Note on this clone: Lacking the conserved final phenylalanine or tryptophan, this CDR3 likely reflects a read error. The chain uses TRBV7-9 and TRBJ1-2; D remains unclear. The CDR3 runs to 15 residues. Per germline, CDR1 SEHNR and CDR2 FQNEAQ (reference sequence). V was pared by 2 bases and J by 3 bases, with 13 bases between. The CDR3 sequence is CASSLSPASHYGYTL. CDR3 nucleotides: TGTGCCAGCAGCTTATCCCCAGCCTCACACTATGGCTACACCCTC.

The chain carries TRBV25-1 and TRBJ2-5; 7 positions match TRBD2. CDR1 is MGHDK, CDR2 SYGVNS, per germline. The CDR3 consists of 16 residues. V lost 7 bases, J lost 0 bases, and 11 bases stayed unmatched. CDR3 sequence (DNA): TGTGCCAGCAAAGTCTGGGAGGGACCTCACCAAGAGACCCAGTACTTC. Protein sequence: CASKVWEGPHQETQYF.

J is TRBJ2-3 and V is TRBV7-8, with 8 bases that match TRBD2. Trimming cost V 2 bases and J 4 bases; bases outside gene matches: 8. The CDR3 length is 16 residues. CDR1 and CDR2 from the germline V gene are SGHVS and FQNEAQ. The CDR3 loop is CASSLSPGGGSDTQYF. CDR3 coding DNA: TGTGCCAGCAGCTTAAGTCCCGGGGGGGGGTCAGATACGCAGTATTTT.

This clone was seen just once. V and J are TRBV28 and TRBJ1-2, with a possible D match to TRBD1 (6 bases). Germline CDR1 is MDHEN and CDR2 is SYDVKM. This CDR3 spans 13 amino acids. V was pared by 6 bases and J by 4 bases, with 12 bases between. The CDR3 bases are TGTGCCAGCAGCCGGGGACACCTCTATGGCTACACCTTC. Its translation: CASSRGHLYGYTF.

This clone was seen just once. This chain joins TRBV9 and TRBJ1-6; 8 bases line up with TRBD1. Trimming cost V 0 bases and J 10 bases; bases outside gene matches: 6. The CDR3 covers 15 residues. In germline, CDR1 is SGDLS, CDR2 YYNGEE. The CDR3 DNA reads TGTGCCAGCAGCGTAGGTCAGGGGGCACGATCACCCCTCCACTTT. The encoded protein is CASSVGQGARSPLHF.

V and J are TRBV5-1 and TRBJ2-2; D gene uncertain. Germline values: CDR1 SGHRS, CDR2 YFSETQ. V was pared by 5 bases and J by 8 bases, with 13 bases between. This CDR3 is built from 13 residues. The chain's CDR3 is CASRRSTEGELFF. The CDR3 DNA reads as TGCGCCAGCAGGCGATCAACAGAAGGGGAGCTGTTTTTT.

The chain joins TRBV9 to TRBJ1-2, with D maybe TRBD1 (5 bases). Germline V gene lookup returns CDR1 SGDLS and CDR2 YYNGEE. CDR3 length: 15 residues. Trimming cost V 3 bases and J 6 bases, with 18 bases left between them. This CDR3 reads CASSADRAGGDGYTF. The CDR3 DNA follows: TGTGCCAGCAGCGCAGACCGTGCGGGGGGTGATGGCTACACCTTC.

This sequence joins TRBV28 and TRBJ2-2, with D perhaps TRBD2 (5 bases). Looked up from germline, CDR1 is MDHEN and CDR2 is SYDVKM. This CDR3 has 12 amino acids. V was cut by 5 bases and J by 5 bases, with 6 bases left in between. CDR3 protein: CASSPGTGELFF. The CDR3 DNA reads as TGTGCCAGCAGTCCGGGGACCGGGGAGCTGTTTTTT.

The chain employs TRBV6-1 and TRBJ1-3, with a tentative D call TRBD1 (5 bases). Trimming removed 6 bases at V and 4 bases at J, with 16 bases between. The germline V gene has CDR1 MNHNS and CDR2 SASEGT. This CDR3 spans 15 amino acids. The CDR3 nucleotides are TGTGCCAGCAGCCCGGGCGGGGGATCCGGAAACACCATATATTTT. This encodes CASSPGGGSGNTIYF.

The chain couples TRBV19 to TRBJ2-2, with 13 nucleotides matching TRBD2. CDR1 and CDR2 from the germline V gene are LNHDA and SQIVND (reference sequence). V lost 3 bases and J lost 5; bases outside the gene matches: 0. The CDR3 has 15 amino acids. CDR3 in amino acids: CASSMGLAGTGELFF. Here the CDR3 DNA reads TGTGCCAGTAGTATGGGACTAGCGGGGACCGGGGAGCTGTTTTTT.

V usage is TRBV19 and J usage is TRBJ1-5; unclear D gene. This CDR3 is built from 15 residues. CDR1 is LNHDA, CDR2 SQIVND, per germline (reference sequence). Trimming stripped 7 bases from V and 0 bases from J, with 13 bases between. Here the CDR3 DNA reads TGTGCCAGTACCGCCCTTCTCGGTAGCAATCAGCCCCAGCATTTT. Translating gives CASTALLGSNQPQHF.

This rearrangement joins TRBV4-1 to TRBJ2-7, with 8 bases that match TRBD1. The CDR3 sequence is 15 residues long. From germline, CDR1 is MGHRA and CDR2 YSYEKL. Trimming removed 7 bases from V and 5 bases from J; junction bases left unmatched: 13. The CDR3 nucleotides are TGCGCCAGCACCCTAAGTACTGGACAGGGCCACGAGCAGTACTTC. Its protein is CASTLSTGQGHEQYF.

The rearrangement joins TRBV5-5 to TRBJ2-3; possible D gene TRBD1, 5 bases. The germline V gene has CDR1 SGHKS and CDR2 YYEKEE (reference sequence). The CDR3 is 15 residues long. Trimming stripped 1 base from V and 0 bases from J, with 9 bases between. The chain's CDR3 is CASSLWQGSTDTQYF. The CDR3, as DNA: TGTGCCAGCAGCTTGTGGCAGGGAAGCACAGATACGCAGTATTTT.

The V call is TRBV28, the J call TRBJ1-2, with unresolved D. CDR1 is MDHEN, CDR2 SYDVKM, per germline. V lost 1 base and J 7 bases, leaving 4 bases between the germline ends. The CDR3 is 11 amino acids. The CDR3 sequence is CASSLSGGYTF. CDR3 coding DNA: TGTGCCAGCAGTTTATCGGGTGGCTACACCTTC.

V is TRBV7-9 and J is TRBJ2-3; 14 bases are shared with TRBD2. Per the germline V gene, CDR1 is SEHNR and CDR2 is FQNEAQ (reference sequence). V lost 0 bases, J lost 6 bases, and 5 bases stayed unmatched. The CDR3 loop spans 17 amino acids. The CDR3: CASSLAQGLAGADTQYF. The CDR3 DNA is TGTGCCAGCAGCTTAGCGCAGGGACTAGCGGGGGCGGATACGCAGTATTTT.

This clone was observed a handful of times. The chain links TRBV7-9 to TRBJ2-1; TRBD1 matches 10 bases. With 1 base clipped from V and 8 bases from J, the junction kept 8 bases outside the gene matches. Germline CDR1 and CDR2: SEHNR and FQNEAQ (reference sequence). This CDR3 is 16 amino acids long. CDR3 amino acids: CASSLVAGQGSHEQFF. In nucleotides, the CDR3 is TGTGCCAGCAGCTTAGTCGCGGGACAGGGGTCCCATGAGCAGTTCTTC.

The J gene is TRBJ1-2, the V gene TRBV27; no reliable D call. The CDR3 runs to 15 residues. The V gene lost 5 bases and the J gene lost 6 bases, with 19 bases spanning the gap. Germline CDR1 and CDR2: MNHEY and SMNVEV (reference sequence). CDR3: CASSTRPLPKHGYTF. CDR3 bases: TGTGCCAGCAGTACCCGCCCCCTCCCTAAGCATGGCTACACCTTC.

This clone appeared once. The rearrangement uses TRBV6-1 and TRBJ2-7; D not resolved. The CDR3 is made up of 14 amino acids. Per the germline V gene, CDR1 is MNHNS and CDR2 is SASEGT. Between the trimmed V and J ends, which lost 6 bases and 3 bases, there was a span of 15 bases. The CDR3 region is CASRWAMGGYEQYF. The CDR3 DNA reads TGTGCCAGCAGATGGGCCATGGGTGGCTACGAGCAGTACTTC.

The sample holds one count of this clone. This rearrangement joins TRBV7-3 to TRBJ2-1; 8 nucleotides align to TRBD1. V trimming: 3 bases; J trimming: 5 bases; junction bases outside the gene matches: 3. Germline CDR1 reads SGHTA; CDR2 reads FQGTGA. The length of the CDR3 is 14 residues. For the CDR3, the DNA is TGTGCCAGCAGCTTTTCGACAGGGGACAATGAGCAGTTCTTC. It encodes CASSFSTGDNEQFF.

The V call is TRBV7-9, the J call TRBJ2-7, with D tentatively TRBD2 (5 bases). V was trimmed by 1 base and J by 3 bases, leaving 7 bases between them. Germline V gene lookup returns CDR1 SEHNR and CDR2 FQNEAQ (reference sequence). This CDR3 has 13 amino acids. In nucleotides, the CDR3 is TGTGCCAGCAGCTTAGTTGAGGGCTACGAGCAGTACTTC. Amino acids: CASSLVEGYEQYF. The variable domain in full, completed from reference TRBV7-9 and TRBJ2-7, reads DTGVSQNPRHKITKRGQNVTFRCDPISEHNRLYWYRQTLGQGPEFLTYFQNEAQLEKSRLLSDRFSAERPKGSFSTLEIQRTEQGDSAMYLCASSLVEGYEQYFGPGTRLTVT.

The V and J genes are TRBV9 and TRBJ2-5; D remains ambiguous. The germline gives CDR1 SGDLS, CDR2 YYNGEE. The germline V and J ends were trimmed by 0 bases and 2 bases, with 11 bases remaining between them. CDR3 size: 15 residues. CDR3 loop: CASSVGRVIQETQYF. The CDR3 coding sequence is TGTGCCAGCAGCGTAGGTCGGGTAATACAAGAGACCCAGTACTTC.

The chain is built from TRBV4-2 and TRBJ2-7; no clear D. Trimming removed 0 bases from V and 7 bases from J, with 10 bases in between. The CDR3 length is 13 residues. CDR1 and CDR2 (germline): LGHNA, YNFKEQ. The CDR3 loop is CASSQDSSWEQYF. The CDR3 coding sequence is TGTGCCAGCAGCCAAGATAGTTCATGGGAGCAGTACTTC.

V gene TRBV2 combines with J gene TRBJ2-7; the D gene is possibly TRBD2 (7 bases). CDR1 SNHLY and CDR2 FYNNEI come from the germline V gene. The CDR3 runs 14 residues. V lost 7 bases, J lost 2 bases, and 15 bases lay in between. CDR3 sequence: CASTGGGLPYEQYF. The CDR3 DNA is TGTGCCAGCACCGGAGGGGGACTACCCTACGAGCAGTACTTC.

The chain is built from TRBV7-6 and TRBJ2-7, with D possibly being TRBD1 (5 bases). The CDR3 is made up of 14 amino acids. CDR1 is SGHVS, CDR2 FNYEAQ, per germline. With 1 base removed from V and 6 bases from J, the gap between germline ends came to 13 bases. CDR3 residues: CASSLGAGSGEQYF. Written as DNA, the CDR3 is TGTGCCAGCAGCTTAGGTGCAGGGTCTGGCGAGCAGTACTTC.

This clone was recorded a few times. Here the CDR3 DNA reads TGCGCCAGCAGCCAAGATCCCCCGGCAGGGGGGATTGGAGAGACCCAGTACTTC. It yields the protein CASSQDPPAGGIGETQYF. The chain uses TRBV4-3 and TRBJ2-5, with a possible D match to TRBD1 (7 bases). CDR1 and CDR2 from the germline V gene are LGHNA and YSLEER. This CDR3 contains 18 residues. The V end lost 0 bases, the J end lost 4 bases, and 21 bases lay between the germline ends.